The rows below give T cell receptor beta chains drawn from one sample of a study of identical twins. TCRdb reprocessed the 5' RACE reads via MiXCR and lists one record per CDR3 protein. The repertoire has 550,000 to 700,000 distinct CDR3 sequences, 21% of them found once; the top ten carry roughly 4%. This same sample was also part of a study on T cells expressing NK-cell markers.

Sequencing used PBMCs. The source is a woman between 18 and 29 years old in good health. The CDR3 runs from the conserved cysteine through the conserved F or W. D genes are given only for firm matches. Rows may omit the clone size; those that give it use once, few, many or a size class.

j_gene,abundance,v_gene,d_gene,CDR3nt,CDR3aa
TRBJ1-4,-,TRBV20-1,-,TGCAGTGCTAGAAGTGTAAGCGAAAAACTGTTTTTT,CSARSVSEKLFF
TRBJ1-1,few,TRBV7-9,-,TGTGCCAGCAGCAGCGAATATGGAATCCCTGAAGCTTTCTTT,CASSSEYGIPEAFF
TRBJ1-5,few,TRBV7-9,-,TGTGCCAGCAGCTTAAGCCGTCAGCCCCAGCATTTT,CASSLSRQPQHF
TRBJ2-7,many,TRBV7-2,-,TGTGCCAGCAGCACATCTAAGGGGAGTTCCTACGAGCAGTACTTC,CASSTSKGSSYEQYF
TRBJ2-3,-,TRBV5-5,-,TGTGCCAGCAGCCCCCCCAGGGGGGGTTTAGATACGCAGTATTTT,CASSPPRGGLDTQYF
TRBJ2-1,-,TRBV5-5,-,TGTGCCAGCACCGAGCCGATAAGACCGGAGCAGTTCTTC,CASTEPIRPEQFF
TRBJ2-1,-,TRBV7-8,-,TGTGCCAGCAGCTCACCGGGAAGGGTGTCCTACAATGAGCAGTTCTTC,CASSSPGRVSYNEQFF
TRBJ2-1,-,TRBV10-2,TRBD2,TGCGCCAGCAGTGACTCAGGACTAGCGGGAGCTTACAATGAGCAGTTCTTC,CASSDSGLAGAYNEQFF
TRBJ2-1,few,TRBV12-3/TRBV12-4,-,TGTGCCAGCAGTCTGTGGGCTGAGGGCCCCAATGAGCAGTTCTTC,CASSLWAEGPNEQFF
TRBJ1-4,many,TRBV27,-,TGTGCCAGCAGTTTTGAGGACGGCCGCGGAAAACTGTTTTTT,CASSFEDGRGKLFF
TRBJ2-7,-,TRBV12-3/TRBV12-4,-,TGTGCCAGCAGCCGGTACGGGGGCCGGGGGGCCGGTGAGTCCTACGAGCAGTACTTC,CASSRYGGRGAGESYEQYF
TRBJ2-1,-,TRBV18,-,TGTGCCAGCTCCCCTTCCAGGACGACTGATGAGCAGTTCTTC,CASSPSRTTDEQFF
TRBJ2-1,few,TRBV7-9,TRBD2,TGTGCCAGCACCCTTGGGGCTAGCGGGAGATCAAATGAGCAGTTCTTC,CASTLGASGRSNEQFF
TRBJ2-5,-,TRBV7-2,TRBD2,TGTGCCAGCACCACGGGGGGGCCCACGAGTGAGACCCAGTACTTC,CASTTGGPTSETQYF
TRBJ2-5,-,TRBV29-1,-,TGCAGCGTTGAAAGCGGTTCAGAGACCCAGTACTTC,CSVESGSETQYF
TRBJ2-3,-,TRBV12-3/TRBV12-4,TRBD2,TGTGCCAGCAGTTTAGAAAGGGGCGGGAGTTGGACAGATACGCAGTATTTT,CASSLERGGSWTDTQYF